The rows below give T cell receptor beta chains drawn from one sample of a study of blood T cells in healthy people across ages. MiXCR, applied by TCRdb to the 5' RACE reads, yields one record per CDR3 protein. Found here are under 1,100,000 distinct CDR3 sequences, approximately 25% of them singletons; the top ten hold around 0.75%. The data also belong to a second study, concerning T cells of mothers and their children.

The specimen sequenced was blood. These receptors originate from a girl aged 2-10 years in good health. Each CDR3 is given with its conserved first and last residue. Each record gives: CDR3 protein, CDR3 DNA, J gene, V gene, D gene, clone size. D genes are given only for firm matches. Size is omitted from some rows. Given values are once, few, many or a class for expanded clones.

CDR3 protein: CSALRTSAHEQYF
CDR3 DNA: TGCAGTGCTCTACGGACTAGCGCCCACGAGCAGTACTTC
J gene: TRBJ2-7
V gene: TRBV20-1
D gene: TRBD2
clone size: -

CDR3 protein: CASNPVATNEKLFF
CDR3 DNA: TGTGCCAGCAACCCGGTAGCAACTAATGAAAAACTGTTTTTT
J gene: TRBJ1-4
V gene: TRBV16
D gene: -
clone size: few

CDR3 protein: CASSSTGSLDFSGANVLTF
CDR3 DNA: TGTGCCAGCAGCTCGACAGGGTCACTAGATTTCTCTGGGGCCAACGTCCTGACTTTC
J gene: TRBJ2-6
V gene: TRBV28
D gene: TRBD1
clone size: -

CDR3 protein: CSARDRASGGLYSEQFF
CDR3 DNA: TGCAGTGCTAGAGATCGGGCTAGCGGGGGGTTATACAGTGAGCAGTTCTTC
J gene: TRBJ2-1
V gene: TRBV20-1
D gene: TRBD2
clone size: -

CDR3 protein: CASSFTGGTSYNEQFF
CDR3 DNA: TGTGCCAGCAGTTTTACGGGGGGGACGTCCTACAATGAGCAGTTCTTC
J gene: TRBJ2-1
V gene: TRBV12-3/TRBV12-4
D gene: TRBD2
clone size: -

CDR3 protein: CATQGPGSSPLHF
CDR3 DNA: TGTGCCACACAGGGGCCGGGGAGTTCACCCCTCCACTTT
J gene: TRBJ1-6
V gene: TRBV11-3
D gene: TRBD1
clone size: -

CDR3 protein: CASTPSGVHNEQFF
CDR3 DNA: TGCGCCAGCACACCATCAGGGGTCCACAATGAGCAGTTCTTC
J gene: TRBJ2-1
V gene: TRBV5-1
D gene: -
clone size: -

CDR3 protein: CASSPGSCEQYF
CDR3 DNA: TGTGCCAGCAGCCCGGGCTCCTGCGAGCAGTACTTC
J gene: TRBJ2-7
V gene: TRBV7-9
D gene: -
clone size: few

CDR3 protein: CASSLGTWPDTQYF
CDR3 DNA: TGTGCCAGCAGCTTAGGTACCTGGCCAGATACGCAGTATTTT
J gene: TRBJ2-3
V gene: TRBV7-8
D gene: -
clone size: -

CDR3 protein: CASSPGPQEALQYF
CDR3 DNA: TGTGCCAGCAGCCCCGGACCCCAAGAAGCTCTACAGTACTTC
J gene: TRBJ2-7
V gene: TRBV3-1
D gene: -
clone size: -

CDR3 protein: CSARGLAGSTTYEQYF
CDR3 DNA: TGCAGTGCTAGGGGACTAGCGGGATCTACAACCTACGAGCAGTACTTC
J gene: TRBJ2-7
V gene: TRBV20-1
D gene: TRBD2
clone size: -

CDR3 protein: CAGSQKRDQPQHF
CDR3 DNA: TGCGCCGGCAGCCAAAAAAGGGATCAGCCCCAGCATTTT
J gene: TRBJ1-5
V gene: TRBV4-1
D gene: -
clone size: -

CDR3 protein: CASRPPGGIETQYF
CDR3 DNA: TGTGCCAGCAGACCCCCCGGTGGGATAGAGACCCAGTACTTC
J gene: TRBJ2-5
V gene: TRBV28
D gene: -
clone size: -

CDR3 protein: CASSPSTSGGASQTQYF
CDR3 DNA: TGTGCCAGCAGTCCTTCGACTAGCGGGGGGGCCTCGCAGACCCAGTACTTC
J gene: TRBJ2-5
V gene: TRBV6-1
D gene: TRBD2
clone size: few

CDR3 protein: CASSLGLVGSSYEQYF
CDR3 DNA: TGTGCCAGCAGCTTAGGGTTGGTAGGGTCCTCCTACGAGCAGTACTTC
J gene: TRBJ2-7
V gene: TRBV7-8
D gene: -
clone size: -

CDR3 protein: CASSPRDKAPETQYF
CDR3 DNA: TGTGCCAGCTCACCACGGGACAAAGCTCCAGAGACCCAGTACTTC
J gene: TRBJ2-5
V gene: TRBV18
D gene: -
clone size: few

CDR3 protein: CASSGDLSGELFF
CDR3 DNA: TGTGCCAGCAGTGGCGACTTATCCGGGGAGCTGTTTTTT
J gene: TRBJ2-2
V gene: TRBV6-1
D gene: -
clone size: -